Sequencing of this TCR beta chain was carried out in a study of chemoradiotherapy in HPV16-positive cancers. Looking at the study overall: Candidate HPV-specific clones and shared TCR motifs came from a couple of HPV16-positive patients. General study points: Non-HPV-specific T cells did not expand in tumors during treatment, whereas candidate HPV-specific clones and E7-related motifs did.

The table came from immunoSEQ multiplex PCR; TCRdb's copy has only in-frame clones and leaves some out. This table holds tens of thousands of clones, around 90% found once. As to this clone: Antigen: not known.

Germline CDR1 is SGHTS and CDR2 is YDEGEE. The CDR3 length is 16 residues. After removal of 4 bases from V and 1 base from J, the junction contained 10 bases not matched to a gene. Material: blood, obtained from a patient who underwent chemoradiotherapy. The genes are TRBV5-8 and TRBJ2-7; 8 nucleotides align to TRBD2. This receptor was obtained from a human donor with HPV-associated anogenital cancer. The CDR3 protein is CASSLLGSGGSYEQYF. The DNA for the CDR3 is TGTGCCAGCAGCCTGCTGGGAAGCGGGGGTTCCTACGAGCAGTACTTC.